This T cell receptor (beta chain) stems from a study of blood T cell repertoires in COVID-19 (dated by TCRdb to the early 2020s). For the wider study: Samples covering the acute and convalescent phases of COVID-19 were provided by collaborators in the United States, Italy and Spain. Where available, HLA class I and class II types were obtained from metadata supplied by the sample provider rather than from assay-based typing. The material from the prospective study consisted of cDNA or gDNA derived from T cells, B-cell-depleted T cells, or PBMCs. Samples came from the ongoing ImmuneRACE study (first 160 participants) plus 1,254 subjects from 6 global collaborators. The dataset comprised deeply sampled blood TCRbeta repertoires from subjects exposed to, actively infected with, or recovered from COVID-19. The sample metadata nearly always contained a de-identified subject ID, COVID-19 status, age in years and sex. The repertoires were made available in a free public database intended to serve as a resource for research on the immune response to SARS-CoV-2.

Spanning cysteine to phenylalanine, the CDR3 consists of 16 amino acids. Only the CDR3 region is kept as DNA, spanning 48 bases read in frame from base 1. CDR1 and CDR2 were assigned from the germline V gene as KGHDR and SFDVKD. The germline V and J ends show losses of 2 bases and 5 bases respectively, and no gene match explains 5 bases of the junction. The collaborating institutions used their own protocols to collect whole blood in K2EDTA tubes. Collaborator samples were shipped for TCRbeta analysis as frozen whole blood, isolated PBMCs, or DNA extracted from either sample type. Results and caveats for the whole study, not just this receptor: Clinical and demographic metadata were provided uncurated, with the amount varying by source and participant.

This clone came up a few times. The target of this receptor is not known. One base away there is no much larger clone; base qualities are not given. TCRbeta CDR3 regions were amplified from genomic DNA using the immunoSEQ Assay, a bias-controlled multiplex PCR. The paper's data handling went like this. The number of nucleated cells in each sample was estimated from the amplification of reference gene primers within the assay. To quantify the absolute abundance of each unique TCRbeta CDR3 rearrangement, sequence reads were collapsed and filtered. Productive Simpson clonality was computed per sample as the square root of Simpson's diversity index over productive rearrangements. TCRdb re-hosts the immuneACCESS table, in-frame sequences only. Its copies lack some clones; in the studies checked, an unresolved V gene accounts for under half of them, and the cause for the rest is not known. The V and J calls and clone size come from that table; D and trimming were worked out from the DNA. For this sample the table gives 90,000 or so clones, of which about three quarters were detected only once. Under 15% of the sample belongs to the ten largest clones.

This TCR came from a woman of 80 years or more with acute or convalescent COVID-19. The chain is assembled from TRBV24-1 and TRBJ2-2; 9 junctional bases match TRBD1. Input material: peripheral blood. The nucleotides read TGTGCCACCAGTGATTCTGGGACAGGGATAACCGGGGAGCTGTTTTTT. The translation is CATSDSGTGITGELFF.